The clone carrying this TCR beta chain occurred once. Enrolment of Seattle patients took place during active infection, and they were followed longitudinally. This sample was included in a study of blood T cell repertoires in COVID-19. Across the whole study: Some COVID-19 samples were acute and others convalescent; all came from the United States, Italy and Spain. PBMCs, B-cell-depleted T cells, or T cells provided the cDNA or gDNA that made up the material.

TCRdb keeps only in-frame clones here, not all; method: immunoSEQ multiplex PCR. The sample shows over 400,000 clones, about 88% of them seen only once. Germline V gene data show CDR1 as MGHRA and CDR2 as YSYEKL. This CDR3 comprises 16 residues. V lost 1 base and J lost 5; bases outside the gene matches: 8. This chain links TRBV4-1 with TRBJ2-1, with 7 nucleotides matching TRBD1. The sequence was collected from a woman in her forties or fifties with COVID-19, enrolled during active disease. The sample comprised peripheral blood. This CDR3 is CASSQAAQGVNNEQFF. CDR3 DNA sequence: TGCGCCAGCAGCCAAGCCGCCCAGGGGGTTAACAATGAGCAGTTCTTC.